The 26 T cell receptor beta chains below were found in one sample sequenced in a study of T cell responses to AZD1222 COVID-19 vaccine. Clones were sequenced by immunoSEQ multiplex PCR, and TCRdb holds only the in-frame ones, with some missing. This table holds roughly 250,000 clones, approximately 93% found once. Specimen: peripheral blood, collected on day 0 of AZD1222 vaccination. These receptors were obtained from an adult in good health.

The rearrangement joins TRBV19 to TRBJ2-1, with 8 nucleotides matching TRBD1. The V gene end was trimmed by 5 bases and the J gene end by 8 bases; junction bases not matched to a gene: 11. This CDR3 contains 15 residues. From germline, CDR1 is LNHDA and CDR2 SQIVND (reference sequence). The CDR3 DNA sequence: TGTGCCAGTAGTTCGCCGGGAAACAGGGGGTATGAGCAGTTCTTC. This sequence encodes CASSSPGNRGYEQFF.

This clone occurred a few times. The chain links TRBV5-1 to TRBJ2-7; 7 bases map to TRBD2. In germline, CDR1 is SGHRS, CDR2 YFSETQ. Losses at the gene ends were 4 bases for V and 5 bases for J; bases not matched to a gene: 9. The CDR3 consists of 14 residues. CDR3 nucleotide sequence: TGCGCCAGCAGCCATGGGGGGGTGGTAGACGAGCAGTACTTC. This codes for CASSHGGVVDEQYF.

The CDR3 coding sequence is TGCGCCAGCAGCCAAGGAGACAGGGGGTATGGCTACACCTTC. Encoded protein: CASSQGDRGYGYTF. V usage is TRBV4-1 and J usage is TRBJ1-2; 9 nucleotides line up with TRBD1. In germline, CDR1 is MGHRA, CDR2 YSYEKL. This CDR3 is built from 14 residues. V was clipped by 1 base and J by 5 bases; unmatched bases: 2.

This clone has just one count. The gene calls are TRBV3-1 (or the pseudogene TRBV3-2) and TRBJ1-4; D possibly corresponds to TRBD1 (5 bases). V shed 5 bases and J shed 10 bases, with 14 bases lying between them. Germline loops: CDR1 LGHDT, CDR2 YNNKEL (reference sequence). The CDR3 loop spans 13 amino acids. CDR3 amino acids: CASSDPTERKLFF. The CDR3 DNA reads TGTGCCAGCAGCGACCCGACAGAGCGAAAACTGTTTTTT.

The chain links TRBV7-9 to TRBJ2-3, with 9 bases fitting TRBD2. The CDR3 is 17 residues long. V lost 4 bases and J lost 0; bases outside the gene matches: 8. Germline CDR1 SEHNR, CDR2 FQNEAQ (reference sequence). CDR3 nucleotide sequence: TGTGCCAGCAGCTCGCGGATAGCGGGGGCTAGCACAGATACGCAGTATTTT. The encoded protein is CASSSRIAGASTDTQYF.

V and J are TRBV5-4 and TRBJ1-2; D possibly corresponds to TRBD1 (5 bases). The CDR3 length is 15 residues. CDR1 is SGHNT, CDR2 YYREEE, per germline (reference sequence). The V and J ends lost 7 bases and 3 bases respectively, with 19 bases between them. The CDR3 loop is CASHLVAGSDYGYTF. CDR3 bases: TGTGCCAGCCACTTGGTCGCAGGGTCAGACTATGGCTACACCTTC. Drawing the rest from reference TRBV5-4 and TRBJ1-2, the complete variable domain is ETGVTQSPTHLIKTRGQQVTLRCSSQSGHNTVSWYQQALGQGPQFIFQYYREEENGRGNFPPRFSGLQFPNYSSELNVNALELDDSALYLCASHLVAGSDYGYTFGSGTRLTVV.

The chain is built from TRBV30 and TRBJ1-5, with TRBD1 as a possible D gene (5 bases). The V and J ends lost 2 bases and 7 bases respectively, with 15 bases between them. Germline loops: CDR1 GTSNPN, CDR2 SVGIG (reference sequence). CDR3 size: 14 residues. CDR3 amino acids: CAWSRGITGQPQHF. The CDR3 nucleotides are TGTGCCTGGAGTCGGGGGATAACCGGCCAGCCCCAGCATTTT.

This chain links TRBV28 with TRBJ1-5, with 7 nucleotides matching TRBD1. J was trimmed by 7 bases and V by 4 bases; bases with no gene match: 7. This CDR3 comprises 14 residues. Germline V gene data show CDR1 as MDHEN and CDR2 as SYDVKM. Here the CDR3 DNA reads TGTGCCAGCAGTTCAGGGGGGGGCCGGCAGCCCCAGCATTTT. Translating gives CASSSGGGRQPQHF. Supplemented by reference TRBV28 and TRBJ1-5, the full variable domain reads DVKVTQSSRYLVKRTGEKVFLECVQDMDHENMFWYRQDPGLGLRLIYFSYDVKMKEKGDIPEGYSVSREKKERFSLILESASTNQTSMYLCASSSGGGRQPQHFGDGTRLSIL.

J is TRBJ2-7 and V is TRBV5-6; D gene unclear. Trimming stripped 0 bases from V and 8 bases from J, with 12 bases between. CDR3 length equals 13 residues. Germline lookup yields CDR1 SGHDT and CDR2 YYEEEE. Here the CDR3 reads CASSLVYDTKQYF. CDR3 DNA: TGTGCCAGCAGCTTGGTCTACGATACAAAGCAGTACTTC. Full variable domain (remainder filled in from reference TRBV5-6 and TRBJ2-7): DAGVTQSPTHLIKTRGQQVTLRCSPKSGHDTVSWYQQALGQGPQFIFQYYEEEERQRGNFPDRFSGHQFPNYSSELNVNALLLGDSALYLCASSLVYDTKQYFGPGTRLTVT.

This clone was detected only once. The chain employs TRBV27 and TRBJ1-6, with a tentative D call TRBD1 (5 bases). Germline V CDR1 and CDR2: MNHEY, SMNVEV (reference sequence). There are 16 residues in the CDR3. V lost 6 bases to trimming and J lost 2 bases, with 14 bases between them. The CDR3 DNA sequence: TGTGCCAGCAGCCCTCCGGGACGGACCTATAATTCACCCCTCCACTTT. Translation gives CASSPPGRTYNSPLHF.

This clone has a single count. V and J are TRBV27 and TRBJ2-1, with TRBD2 matching 13 bases. Looked up from germline, CDR1 is MNHEY and CDR2 is SMNVEV (reference sequence). The CDR3 is 15 residues long. J lost 9 bases, V lost 5 bases, and 7 bases had no gene match. CDR3 sequence: CASSPGLAGVPEQFF. The DNA of the CDR3 is TGTGCCAGCAGTCCTGGACTAGCGGGAGTTCCTGAGCAGTTCTTC.

The chain joins TRBV7-9 to TRBJ1-2; 9 nucleotides match TRBD1. Germline V gene data show CDR1 as SEHNR and CDR2 as FQNEAQ (reference sequence). V lost 1 base to trimming and J lost 4 bases; unmatched junction nucleotides: 7. The CDR3 contains 16 residues. The CDR3 sequence is CASSLGRDRESYGYTF. Here the CDR3 DNA reads TGTGCCAGCAGCTTAGGACGGGACAGGGAGAGCTATGGCTACACCTTC.

The genes are TRBV3-1 (or the pseudogene TRBV3-2) and TRBJ2-7, with 8 bases matching TRBD2. The CDR3 has 13 amino acids. V shed 4 bases, J shed 3 bases, and the junction held 2 bases outside the gene matches. Germline V gene sequence: CDR1 LGHDT, CDR2 YNNKEL (reference sequence). The CDR3 reads CASSPGGLYEQYF. DNA for the CDR3: TGTGCCAGCAGCCCGGGGGGGCTCTACGAGCAGTACTTC.

The chain couples TRBV12-3 or TRBV12-4 to TRBJ2-7; D is ambiguous. This CDR3 is 12 amino acids long. The V end lost 4 bases, the J end lost 2 bases, and 6 bases lay between the germline ends. The CDR3 loop is CASSSGAYEQYF. The DNA of the CDR3 is TGTGCCAGCAGTTCCGGTGCCTACGAGCAGTACTTC.

V usage is TRBV15 and J usage is TRBJ1-6; 7 bases line up with TRBD1. The ends lost 0 bases at V and 8 bases at J; junction bases unmatched: 1. The CDR3 runs to 14 residues. Germline CDR1 LNHNV, CDR2 YYDKDF (reference sequence). CDR3 nucleotide sequence: TGTGCCACCAGCAGAGACAGGGGGGATTCACCCCTCCACTTT. Translated: CATSRDRGDSPLHF.

This clone was seen just once. The V and J genes are TRBV28 and TRBJ2-7, with a tentative D call TRBD1 (6 bases). V was trimmed by 6 bases and J by 2 bases, leaving 8 bases between them. CDR3 size: 12 residues. CDR1 is MDHEN, CDR2 SYDVKM, per germline. Written as DNA, the CDR3 is TGTGCCAGCAGACAGGGAACCTACGAGCAGTACTTC. It is translated as CASRQGTYEQYF.

The chain carries TRBV19 and TRBJ2-1; 10 nucleotides agree with TRBD1. The J segment lost 7 bases and the V segment lost 11 bases, leaving 11 bases of the junction unmatched. This CDR3 comprises 14 residues. Germline V gene sequence: CDR1 LNHDA, CDR2 SQIVND (reference sequence). The CDR3 nucleotides are TGTGCCTCTAGAGGGGGACAGGGGTGGAATGAGCAGTTCTTC. Its protein is CASRGGQGWNEQFF.

J is TRBJ1-2 and V is TRBV5-6, with 8 bases matching TRBD1. The length of the CDR3 is 14 residues. V was clipped by 6 bases and J by 8 bases; unmatched bases: 12. CDR1 and CDR2 from the germline V gene are SGHDT and YYEEEE. CDR3 loop: CASNPTGVGLGYTF. In nucleotides, the CDR3 is TGTGCCAGCAACCCGACAGGGGTAGGCTTGGGCTACACCTTC.

V usage is TRBV11-2 and J usage is TRBJ2-2; no firm D call. CDR1 and CDR2 (germline): SGHAT, FQNNGV. V lost 6 bases and J lost 3, with 11 bases in between. CDR3 length equals 14 residues. The DNA of the CDR3 is TGTGCCAGCAGTCCAGGACGAGACACCGGGGAGCTGTTTTTT. Its protein is CASSPGRDTGELFF.

The V and J genes are TRBV12-3 or TRBV12-4 and TRBJ1-5, with D perhaps matching TRBD1 (5 bases). The CDR3 covers 13 residues. Trimming removed 5 bases from V and 5 bases from J, with 10 bases in between. The CDR3 sequence is CASSTDSHQPQHF. In nucleotides, the CDR3 is TGTGCCAGCAGTACAGACAGCCATCAGCCCCAGCATTTT.

The genes are TRBV28 and TRBJ1-2; no reliable D call. With 10 bases removed from V and 4 bases from J, the gap between germline ends came to 16 bases. The CDR3 runs 13 residues. Germline assignment: CDR1 MDHEN and CDR2 SYDVKM. The CDR3 nucleotides read TGTGCCATTGACCGGAATGCCCCCTATGGCTACACCTTC. The encoded protein is CAIDRNAPYGYTF.

This chain uses TRBV2 with TRBJ2-3, with D unclear. Germline CDR1 SNHLY, CDR2 FYNNEI. The ends were cut back, 7 bases at V and 0 bases at J, with 14 bases in the middle. The CDR3 consists of 15 residues. CDR3 region: CASMPRVSSTDTQYF. The CDR3 coding sequence is TGTGCCAGCATGCCTAGGGTATCTAGCACAGATACGCAGTATTTT.

The chain recombines TRBV21-1 with TRBJ2-1; TRBD1, the D gene given by the table, was not confirmed from the DNA. TRBV21-1 is classified as a pseudogene. This CDR3 region has 12 residues. DNA of the CDR3: TGTGCCAGCAGCAAAGGGGCGAATGAGCAGTTCTTC. This gives the protein CASSKGANEQFF.

V is TRBV28 and J is TRBJ1-6; D uncertain. V was clipped by 7 bases and J by 4 bases, with 14 bases between them. The germline V gene has CDR1 MDHEN and CDR2 SYDVKM. The CDR3 consists of 15 residues. The CDR3 is CASKPVGVYNSPLHF. In nucleotides, the CDR3 is TGTGCCAGCAAACCGGTCGGGGTTTATAATTCACCCCTCCACTTT.

The rearrangement uses TRBV14 and TRBJ2-7, with D maybe TRBD2 (5 bases). The CDR3 totals 13 residues. Trimming removed 1 base at V and 3 bases at J, with 7 bases between. Germline V gives CDR1 SGHDN, CDR2 FVKESK. The CDR3 region is CASSQALVYEQYF. The CDR3 DNA reads as TGTGCCAGCAGCCAAGCACTAGTCTACGAGCAGTACTTC.

The chain links TRBV20-1 to TRBJ2-7, with 8 bases aligning to TRBD2. CDR3 length: 13 amino acids. The junction had 3 bases not matched to a gene; V was cut back by 3 bases and J by 2 bases. CDR1 and CDR2 (germline): DFQATT, SNEGSKA (reference sequence). CDR3 DNA sequence: TGCAGTGCTAGTCCAGCGGGAGCCTACGAGCAGTACTTC. It yields the protein CSASPAGAYEQYF.